Presented here are 23 T cell receptor beta chains from one specimen sequenced in a study of cytomegalovirus exposure and HLA in healthy donors. Both 60 Vbeta primers and 13 Jbeta primers went into the PCR. The method was immunoSEQ multiplex PCR; TCRdb's version includes in-frame clones alone and lacks a portion of them. This table has about 160,000 clones, 85% appearing once. The sequenced sample was PBMCs. These receptors were collected from a boy aged 2 to 9 in good health and CMV-seronegative.

This sequence joins TRBV6-6 and TRBJ1-4; no clear D. V gave up 6 bases and J gave up 8 bases, with 7 bases separating them. CDR1 MNHNY and CDR2 SVGAGI come from the germline V gene (reference sequence). CDR3 size: 11 residues. In DNA form, the CDR3 reads TGTGCCAGCAGCCCTCGGGAAAAACTGTTTTTT. Encoded protein: CASSPREKLFF.

This clone was observed a handful of times. The V gene is TRBV18, the J gene TRBJ1-4; weak D call: TRBD1 (6 bases). CDR3 size: 15 residues. The germline V gene encodes CDR1 KGHSH and CDR2 LQKENI. Trimming removed 1 base from V and 0 bases from J, with 6 bases in between. The CDR3 DNA reads TGTGCCAGCTCACCACAGGGGGCAACTAATGAAAAACTGTTTTTT. This codes for CASSPQGATNEKLFF. Drawing the rest from reference TRBV18 and TRBJ1-4, the complete variable domain is NAGVMQNPRHLVRRRGQEARLRCSPMKGHSHVYWYRQLPEEGLKFMVYLQKENIIDESGMPKERFSAEFPKEGPSILRIQQVVRGDSAAYFCASSPQGATNEKLFFGSGTQLSVL.

The rearrangement links TRBV11-2 to TRBJ1-2; D is ambiguous. Looked up from germline, CDR1 is SGHAT and CDR2 is FQNNGV. The CDR3 covers 13 residues. The ends were cut back, 1 base at V and 3 bases at J, with 6 bases in the middle. Here the CDR3 reads CASSLGVDYGYTF. The CDR3, as DNA: TGTGCCAGCAGCTTAGGAGTGGACTATGGCTACACCTTC.

The chain employs TRBV30 and TRBJ1-1; a weak D match, TRBD1 (5 bases). The CDR3 totals 10 residues. Germline CDR1 and CDR2: GTSNPN and SVGIG (reference sequence). Trimming pared 1 base from V and 12 bases from J, leaving 9 bases between. The CDR3 sequence is CAWSGGGTFF. The CDR3 coding sequence is TGTGCCTGGAGTGGGGGGGGGACTTTCTTT.

The gene calls are TRBV10-3 and TRBJ2-7; possible D gene TRBD1, 5 bases. In germline, CDR1 is ENHRY, CDR2 SYGVKD. This CDR3 is 13 amino acids long. The V gene lost 6 bases and the J gene lost 6 bases, with 15 bases spanning the gap. In nucleotides, the CDR3 is TGTGCCATCAGGGACACCTTGTACGCCGAGCAGTACTTC. Protein product: CAIRDTLYAEQYF.

The gene calls are TRBV7-2 and TRBJ1-1, with 11 nucleotides matching TRBD1. This CDR3 has 13 amino acids. V shed 5 bases and J 11 bases; nucleotides not matched to a gene: 7. From germline, CDR1 is SGHTA and CDR2 FQGNSA. The chain's CDR3 is CASSLRTGGLAFF. In DNA, the CDR3 is TGTGCCAGCAGCCTAAGGACAGGGGGCTTGGCTTTCTTT.

The CDR3: CASSRLAAGQETQYF. As DNA, the CDR3 is TGTGCCAGCAGCAGACTAGCGGCGGGCCAAGAGACCCAGTACTTC. V gene TRBV6-5 combines with J gene TRBJ2-5; 9 bases align to TRBD2. Trimming at V came to 6 bases and at J to 1 base, leaving 6 bases not matched to a gene. The CDR3 covers 15 residues. The germline gives CDR1 MNHEY, CDR2 SVGAGI.

The rearrangement links TRBV13 to TRBJ1-5, with D perhaps matching TRBD1 (5 bases). Trimming took 1 base from V and 8 from J, leaving 15 bases between them. This CDR3 has 15 residues. Germline assignment: CDR1 PRHDT and CDR2 FYEKMQ (reference sequence). The CDR3 bases are TGTGCCAGCAGCTTAGCGGGGAGGGGAGTAGAGCCCCAGCATTTT. This translates into CASSLAGRGVEPQHF.

This chain links TRBV19 with TRBJ2-1; 12 bases match TRBD2. The germline V gene has CDR1 LNHDA and CDR2 SQIVND (reference sequence). This CDR3 region has 15 residues. J lost 7 bases, V lost 7 bases, and 8 bases had no gene match. The CDR3 protein is CASTTGLAGRNEQFF. The CDR3 DNA reads TGTGCCAGTACGACGGGACTAGCGGGTCGTAATGAGCAGTTCTTC.

The V call is TRBV10-1, the J call TRBJ1-2; D is perhaps TRBD1 (5 bases). Trimming stripped 0 bases from V and 5 bases from J, with 7 bases between. Germline V gene lookup returns CDR1 WNHNN and CDR2 SYGVQD (reference sequence). This CDR3 contains 13 residues. CDR3 residues: CASSESGTYGYTF. The CDR3 DNA reads TGCGCCAGCAGTGAGTCGGGGACTTATGGCTACACCTTC.

The J gene is TRBJ2-1, the V gene TRBV19, with 11 bases identical to TRBD2. Looked up from germline, CDR1 is LNHDA and CDR2 is SQIVND (reference sequence). This CDR3 spans 16 amino acids. V dropped 6 bases and J dropped 5; count of bases not matched to a gene: 9. The CDR3 sequence is CASRGIGTSGDNEQFF. The CDR3 nucleotides are TGTGCCAGTAGAGGAATTGGGACTAGCGGCGACAATGAGCAGTTCTTC.

The J gene is TRBJ2-7, the V gene TRBV18; 7 nucleotides match TRBD2. Trimming took 6 bases from V and 3 from J; bases not matched to a gene: 8. The CDR3 sequence is 14 residues long. In germline, CDR1 is KGHSH, CDR2 LQKENI. For the CDR3, the DNA is TGTGCCAGCTCGCCCGGACTAGAGGGCTACGAGCAGTACTTC. It encodes CASSPGLEGYEQYF.

The chain recombines TRBV27 with TRBJ2-3, with D tentatively TRBD1 (7 bases). The V gene's germline CDR1 is MNHEY and CDR2 SMNVEV (reference sequence). The CDR3 covers 16 residues. V lost 4 bases to trimming and J lost 3 bases, with 17 bases between them. The DNA of the CDR3 is TGTGCCAGCAGTTGGGGATGGAGGGGGCCGACAGATACGCAGTATTTT. As protein: CASSWGWRGPTDTQYF.

The chain carries TRBV6-5 and TRBJ1-2; 7 bases are shared with TRBD1. Trimming at V came to 6 bases and at J to 4 bases, leaving 5 bases not matched to a gene. Germline lookup yields CDR1 MNHEY and CDR2 SVGAGI. The CDR3 length is 13 residues. CDR3 nucleotide sequence: TGTGCCAGCAGCTACAGGGGAGGCTATGGCTACACCTTC. Protein sequence: CASSYRGGYGYTF.

The chain has TRBV6-4 and TRBJ2-3; 7 nucleotides match TRBD1. V was pared by 6 bases and J by 4 bases, with 10 bases of the junction left unmatched. The CDR3 is 15 amino acids. Per germline, CDR1 MRHNA and CDR2 SNTAGT. CDR3 in amino acids: CASRGDSERADTQYF. DNA for the CDR3: TGTGCCAGCAGAGGGGACAGCGAGAGGGCAGATACGCAGTATTTT.

The chain uses TRBV5-4 and TRBJ2-6; TRBD1 agrees at 7 bases. The germline gives CDR1 SGHNT, CDR2 YYREEE (reference sequence). The CDR3 has 15 residues. V lost 7 bases to trimming and J lost 0 bases; unmatched junction nucleotides: 4. The chain's CDR3 is CASAQGFSGANVLTF. The CDR3 nucleotides are TGTGCCAGCGCACAGGGGTTCTCTGGGGCCAACGTCCTGACTTTC.

The CDR3 region is CASSPRAMGLAGHEAFYNEQFF. The CDR3 DNA sequence: TGTGCCAGCAGCCCTCGCGCCATGGGACTAGCGGGTCATGAGGCCTTCTACAATGAGCAGTTCTTC. The V and J genes are TRBV13 and TRBJ2-1; 12 bases map to TRBD2. The CDR3 length is 22 residues. J gave up 3 bases and V 5 bases, and 23 bases lay outside the gene matches. Germline V lookup: CDR1 PRHDT, CDR2 FYEKMQ (reference sequence).

The CDR3 region has the DNA TGTGCCAGCAGTGTGCCCTACCTAAACACCATATATTTT. Residues: CASSVPYLNTIYF. The J gene is TRBJ1-3, the V gene TRBV2; D unresolved. Germline V gene lookup returns CDR1 SNHLY and CDR2 FYNNEI. This CDR3 contains 13 residues. Trimming cost V 4 bases and J 6 bases, with 10 bases left between them.

This clone came up once. The V and J genes are TRBV6-5 and TRBJ1-5; 8 bases align to TRBD1. This CDR3 has 13 amino acids. Trimming cost V 4 bases and J 7 bases; bases outside gene matches: 3. Germline CDR1 and CDR2: MNHEY and SVGAGI. This CDR3 is CASSFGQGQPQHF. CDR3 DNA sequence: TGTGCCAGCAGTTTCGGACAGGGCCAGCCCCAGCATTTT.

The J gene is TRBJ2-4, the V gene TRBV5-1; 8 positions agree with TRBD1. The CDR3 has 14 residues. Germline V lookup: CDR1 SGHRS, CDR2 YFSETQ. J gave up 7 bases and V 4 bases, and 7 bases lay outside the gene matches. CDR3 DNA: TGCGCCAGCAGCGAACAGGGGGTAGGGAACATTCAGTACTTC. Translating it yields CASSEQGVGNIQYF.

In its sample, this clone was seen once. This chain uses TRBV28 with TRBJ2-7, with TRBD2 identical over 7 bases. In germline, CDR1 is MDHEN, CDR2 SYDVKM. The V and J ends lost 6 bases and 5 bases, in that order; junction bases with no gene match: 10. The CDR3 is made up of 14 amino acids. The CDR3 loop reads CASRAGSQYDEQYF. DNA for the CDR3: TGTGCCAGCAGAGCGGGGAGTCAGTACGACGAGCAGTACTTC.

This clone came up once. The V call is TRBV6-5, the J call TRBJ2-3; 9 bases align to TRBD2. J lost 4 bases, V lost 0 bases, and 5 bases had no gene match. This CDR3 is 16 amino acids long. Germline V gives CDR1 MNHEY, CDR2 SVGAGI. The CDR3 reads CASSYSRGGGADTQYF. The CDR3, as DNA: TGTGCCAGCAGTTACTCGCGGGGGGGTGGGGCAGATACGCAGTATTTT.

A note on this clone: This specimen includes other DNA sequences encoding the same CDR3. The chain links TRBV7-9 to TRBJ1-4; D may be TRBD1 (5 bases). V lost 6 bases and J lost 4, with 24 bases in between. The CDR3 contains 18 residues. CDR1 is SEHNR, CDR2 FQNEAQ, per germline (reference sequence). Here the CDR3 DNA reads TGTGCCAGCAGTTTTGGACGTCTAGGGGCGAGGCGTAATGAAAAACTGTTTTTT. Its translation: CASSFGRLGARRNEKLFF.